Listed below are T cell receptor beta chains from one sample, sequenced in a study of cytomegalovirus exposure and HLA in healthy donors. TCRdb's copy holds only in-frame clones and misses some; the assay was immunoSEQ multiplex PCR. The sample contains 85,000 to 100,000 clones, less than 70% of which appear only once. The sample comprised PBMCs. Every receptor here comes from a man in his fifties or sixties in good health and CMV-seronegative. Both conserved end residues are part of each CDR3. The D gene is left open where the match is weak. Clone size is given for some rows only: seen once, a few or many times, or a class if the clone is expanded.

V gene	D gene	clone size	J gene	CDR3 protein	CDR3 DNA
TRBV6-5	.	.	TRBJ1-1	CASSQGHNTEAFF	TGTGCCAGCAGTCAGGGACATAACACTGAAGCTTTCTTT
TRBV4-3	.	.	TRBJ1-6	CASSRTDNNSPLHF	TGCGCCAGCAGCCGGACAGACAATAATTCACCCCTCCACTTT
TRBV5-1	.	.	TRBJ1-1	CASSWWGERGTEAFF	TGCGCCAGCAGCTGGTGGGGGGAACGGGGGACTGAAGCTTTCTTT
TRBV30	TRBD1	.	TRBJ1-3	CAWSRRDRVNTIYF	TGTGCCTGGAGTCGCCGGGACAGAGTAAACACCATATATTTT
TRBV4-1	.	.	TRBJ2-3	CASSPLGTGDTQYF	TGCGCCAGCAGCCCCCTCGGGACTGGCGATACGCAGTATTTT
TRBV10-3	.	.	TRBJ2-2	CAIRGGSVMGTGELFF	TGTGCCATCAGAGGTGGTAGCGTCATGGGAACCGGGGAGCTGTTTTTT
TRBV7-2	.	.	TRBJ2-4	CASSSMGLQNIQYF	TGTGCCAGCAGCTCTATGGGACTCCAAAACATTCAGTACTTC
TRBV4-3	.	few	TRBJ1-4	CASSQDGVGMGRRATNEKLFF	TGCGCCAGCAGCCAAGACGGGGTGGGGATGGGGCGGAGGGCAACTAATGAAAAACTGTTTTTT
TRBV9	.	.	TRBJ1-1	CASSVLGQGTTEAFF	TGTGCCAGCAGCGTACTGGGGCAGGGGACAACTGAAGCTTTCTTT
TRBV6-5	TRBD1	.	TRBJ2-6	CASSYSGGSGANVLTF	TGTGCCAGCAGTTACTCAGGGGGCAGTGGGGCCAACGTCCTGACTTTC
TRBV10-3	.	.	TRBJ1-2	CAISESLTRLYGYTF	TGTGCCATCAGTGAGTCCTTGACACGTCTCTATGGCTACACCTTC
TRBV2	.	few	TRBJ1-5	CASSDIHSNQPQHF	TGTGCCAGCAGTGACATTCATAGCAATCAGCCCCAGCATTTT
TRBV2	.	.	TRBJ1-1	CASRGSTENTEAFF	TGTGCCAGCAGGGGTTCGACAGAGAACACTGAAGCTTTCTTT
TRBV29-1	TRBD1	.	TRBJ2-7	CSVAGTGLYEQYF	TGCAGCGTAGCCGGGACAGGACTCTACGAGCAGTACTTC
TRBV11-2	TRBD2	.	TRBJ2-3	CASSLELAGGPDTQYF	TGTGCCAGCAGCTTAGAGCTAGCGGGAGGGCCAGATACGCAGTATTTT
TRBV5-1	.	.	TRBJ1-2	CASSLGDMGQAIYGYTF	TGCGCCAGCAGCTTGGGAGATATGGGTCAGGCAATTTATGGCTACACCTTC
TRBV4-2	.	.	TRBJ1-2	CASSQGRQGGDYGYTF	TGTGCCAGCAGCCAAGGTCGGCAGGGAGGCGATTATGGCTACACCTTC
TRBV29-1	.	.	TRBJ2-5	CSVDDPLTQGRETQYF	TGCAGCGTTGATGATCCCCTGACACAGGGGAGGGAGACCCAGTACTTC
TRBV4-2	.	once	TRBJ1-3	CASSQVIGEAGNTIYF	TGTGCCAGCAGCCAAGTTATTGGGGAGGCTGGAAACACCATATATTTT
TRBV25-1	.	.	TRBJ2-1	CASSEESSYNEQFF	TGTGCCAGCAGTGAGGAGAGTTCCTACAATGAGCAGTTCTTC
TRBV28	TRBD2	.	TRBJ2-4	CASSPAGELNIQYF	TGTGCCAGCAGTCCGGCGGGGGAATTAAACATTCAGTACTTC
TRBV5-4	TRBD2	.	TRBJ2-7	CASSREGYEQYF	TGTGCCAGCAGCCGGGAGGGCTACGAGCAGTACTTC
TRBV18	TRBD1	.	TRBJ1-1	CASSPTRQGVAFNTEAFF	TGTGCCAGCTCACCAACTCGACAGGGGGTGGCTTTTAACACTGAAGCTTTCTTT
TRBV28	TRBD1	once	TRBJ1-5	CASSSYRGQGYSNQPQHF	TGTGCCAGCAGTTCCTATCGGGGACAGGGTTATAGCAATCAGCCCCAGCATTTT
TRBV18	.	.	TRBJ1-5	CASSPLSLPGYSNQPQHF	TGTGCCAGCTCACCACTTTCCTTACCAGGGTATAGCAATCAGCCCCAGCATTTT
TRBV11-3	TRBD1	.	TRBJ1-1	CASSSRTGENTEAFF	TGTGCCAGCAGCTCCCGGACAGGGGAAAACACTGAAGCTTTCTTT
TRBV5-4	TRBD1	few	TRBJ2-1	CASSPRDRGSHNEQFF	TGTGCCAGCAGCCCACGGGACAGGGGGTCTCACAATGAGCAGTTCTTC
TRBV6-6	.	once	TRBJ2-7	CASSLFGGSYEQYF	TGTGCCAGCAGTTTGTTTGGCGGATCCTACGAGCAGTACTTC
TRBV5-4	.	.	TRBJ1-2	CASSFDMYGYTF	TGTGCCAGCAGCTTTGACATGTATGGCTACACCTTC
TRBV25-1	.	.	TRBJ1-1	CASSVGGMNTEAFF	TGTGCCAGCAGTGTTGGGGGCATGAACACTGAAGCTTTCTTT
TRBV5-6	.	.	TRBJ2-1	CASSQWRVSLNEQFF	TGTGCCAGCAGCCAGTGGCGGGTCTCCCTCAATGAGCAGTTCTTC
TRBV7-8	.	.	TRBJ1-3	CASSSNEGPLSLGNTIYF	TGTGCCAGCAGCTCCAATGAGGGTCCCCTCTCTCTTGGAAACACCATATATTTT
TRBV5-1	TRBD1	.	TRBJ2-2	CASWTGPEAGELFF	TGCGCCAGCTGGACAGGGCCAGAGGCCGGGGAGCTGTTTTTT
TRBV28	.	.	TRBJ1-5	CASSPPGSGQPQHF	TGTGCCAGCAGTCCCCCCGGGTCCGGGCAGCCCCAGCATTTT
TRBV28	TRBD2	.	TRBJ2-5	CASWASGAYQETQYF	TGTGCCAGCTGGGCTAGCGGGGCCTATCAAGAGACCCAGTACTTC
TRBV19	TRBD1	.	TRBJ2-2	CASKGPGTARYTGELFF	TGTGCCAGTAAGGGTCCCGGGACAGCCCGATACACCGGGGAGCTGTTTTTT
TRBV5-1	.	.	TRBJ1-2	CASSGDTASYGYTF	TGCGCCAGCAGTGGGGACACCGCGAGCTATGGCTACACCTTC
TRBV5-1	TRBD1	few	TRBJ2-2	CASSLTQGASGELFF	TGCGCCAGCAGCTTGACCCAGGGGGCGTCCGGGGAGCTGTTTTTT
TRBV30	.	.	TRBJ2-7	CAWSVSSGYEQYF	TGTGCCTGGAGTGTTTCTAGTGGATACGAGCAGTACTTC
TRBV2	TRBD2	.	TRBJ2-2	CASSRLAGVTGELFF	TGTGCCAGCAGTCGACTAGCGGGAGTTACCGGGGAGCTGTTTTTT
TRBV7-2	.	.	TRBJ2-1	CASSLTRNEQFF	TGTGCCAGCAGCCTGACTAGGAATGAGCAGTTCTTC
TRBV28	.	.	TRBJ2-7	CASSQEPYYEQYF	TGTGCCAGCAGTCAGGAACCATACTACGAGCAGTACTTC
TRBV7-3	.	.	TRBJ1-1	CASSLNSALSTEAFF	TGTGCCAGCAGCTTAAATAGCGCCCTGAGTACTGAAGCTTTCTTT
TRBV6-1	.	.	TRBJ2-7	CASSTRQNSYEQYF	TGTGCCAGCAGTACTCGACAGAACTCCTACGAGCAGTACTTC
TRBV5-1	.	.	TRBJ1-1	CASGEGLNTEAFF	TGCGCCAGCGGGGAGGGGTTGAACACTGAAGCTTTCTTT
TRBV5-8	.	.	TRBJ2-2	CASSLGIDSDTGELFF	TGTGCCAGCAGCCTAGGTATAGACAGCGACACCGGGGAGCTGTTTTTT
TRBV4-1	TRBD2	.	TRBJ2-5	CASSRLGTSQETQYF	TGCGCCAGCAGCCGGCTAGGGACTAGTCAAGAGACCCAGTACTTC
TRBV7-9	.	once	TRBJ2-3	CASSFPIANTDTQYF	TGTGCCAGCAGCTTCCCTATCGCGAACACAGATACGCAGTATTTT
TRBV5-4	.	once	TRBJ2-2	CASRFTGNTGELFF	TGTGCCAGCAGGTTTACAGGGAACACCGGGGAGCTGTTTTTT
TRBV4-2	TRBD1	.	TRBJ2-1	CASSQDTRTGGFGEQFF	TGTGCCAGCAGCCAAGATACCCGGACAGGGGGCTTTGGGGAGCAGTTCTTC
TRBV7-2	TRBD1	.	TRBJ1-2	CASSFTPGQGSQGVF	TGTGCCAGCAGCTTTACGCCGGGACAGGGATCCCAGGGGGTCTTC
TRBV6-1	.	.	TRBJ1-5	CASSVNSNQPQHF	TGTGCCAGCAGCGTTAACAGTAATCAGCCCCAGCATTTT
TRBV10-3	.	once	TRBJ1-3	CAISVAGPATIYF	TGTGCCATCAGTGTCGCAGGGCCGGCCACCATATATTTT
TRBV25-1	.	.	TRBJ1-1	CASSRSVSTEAFF	TGTGCCAGCAGTCGTTCGGTGAGCACTGAAGCTTTCTTT
TRBV10-3	TRBD1	.	TRBJ1-1	CAISSQGTNTEAFF	TGTGCCATCAGCTCACAGGGGACCAACACTGAAGCTTTCTTT